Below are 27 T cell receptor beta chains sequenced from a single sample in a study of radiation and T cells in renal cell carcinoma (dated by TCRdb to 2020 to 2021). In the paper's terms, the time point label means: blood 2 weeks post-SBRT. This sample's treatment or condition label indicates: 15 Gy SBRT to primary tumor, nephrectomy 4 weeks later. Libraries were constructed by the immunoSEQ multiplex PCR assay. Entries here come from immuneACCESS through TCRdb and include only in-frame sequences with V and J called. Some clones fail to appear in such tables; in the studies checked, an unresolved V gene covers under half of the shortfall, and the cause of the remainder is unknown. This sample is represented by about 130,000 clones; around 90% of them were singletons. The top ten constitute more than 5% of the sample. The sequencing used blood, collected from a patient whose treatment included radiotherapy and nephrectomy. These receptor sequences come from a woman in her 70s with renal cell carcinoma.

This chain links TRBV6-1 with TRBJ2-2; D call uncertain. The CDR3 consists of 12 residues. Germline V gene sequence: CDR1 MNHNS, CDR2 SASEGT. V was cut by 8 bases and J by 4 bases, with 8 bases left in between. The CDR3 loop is CASGGVTGELFF. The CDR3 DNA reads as TGTGCCAGCGGTGGAGTCACCGGGGAGCTGTTTTTT.

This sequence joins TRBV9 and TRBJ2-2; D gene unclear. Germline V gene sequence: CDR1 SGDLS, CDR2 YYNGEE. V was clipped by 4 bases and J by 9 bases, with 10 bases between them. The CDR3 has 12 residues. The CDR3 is CASSPQERELFF. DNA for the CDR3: TGTGCCAGCAGCCCCCAGGAAAGGGAGCTGTTTTTT. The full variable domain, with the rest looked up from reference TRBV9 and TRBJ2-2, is DSGVTQTPKHLITATGQRVTLRCSPRSGDLSVYWYQQSLDQGLQFLIQYYNGEERAKGNILERFSAQQFPDLHSELNLSSLELGDSALYFCASSPQERELFFGEGSRLTVL.

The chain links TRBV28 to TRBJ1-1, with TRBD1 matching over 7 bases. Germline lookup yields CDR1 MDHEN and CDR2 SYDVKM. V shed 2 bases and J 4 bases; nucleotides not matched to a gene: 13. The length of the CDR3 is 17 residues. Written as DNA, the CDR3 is TGTGCCAGCAGTTTAGAGGGGGGGGACAGCTTCTTCACTGAAGCTTTCTTT. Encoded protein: CASSLEGGDSFFTEAFF.

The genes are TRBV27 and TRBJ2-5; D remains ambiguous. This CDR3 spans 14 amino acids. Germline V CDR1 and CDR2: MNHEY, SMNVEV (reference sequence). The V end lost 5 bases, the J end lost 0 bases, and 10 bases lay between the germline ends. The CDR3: CASSPAIDQETQYF. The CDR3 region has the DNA TGTGCCAGCAGTCCGGCAATAGACCAAGAGACCCAGTACTTC.

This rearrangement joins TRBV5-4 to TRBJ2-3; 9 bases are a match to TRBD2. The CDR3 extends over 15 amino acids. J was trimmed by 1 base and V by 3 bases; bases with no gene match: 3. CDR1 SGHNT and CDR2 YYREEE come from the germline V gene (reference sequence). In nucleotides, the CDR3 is TGTGCCAGCAGCTCGAAGCGGGGGGGCACAGATACGCAGTATTTT. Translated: CASSSKRGGTDTQYF.

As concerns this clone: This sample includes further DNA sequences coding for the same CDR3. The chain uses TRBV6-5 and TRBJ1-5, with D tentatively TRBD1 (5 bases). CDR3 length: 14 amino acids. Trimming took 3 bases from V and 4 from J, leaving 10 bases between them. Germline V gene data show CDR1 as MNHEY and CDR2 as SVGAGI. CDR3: CASSYRAGNQPQHF. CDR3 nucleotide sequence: TGTGCCAGCAGTTATAGGGCAGGGAATCAGCCCCAGCATTTT.

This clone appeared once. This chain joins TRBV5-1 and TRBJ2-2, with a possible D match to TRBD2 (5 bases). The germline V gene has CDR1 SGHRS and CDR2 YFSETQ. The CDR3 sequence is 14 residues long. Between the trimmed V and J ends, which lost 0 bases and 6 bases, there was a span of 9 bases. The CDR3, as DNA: TGCGCCAGCAGCTTGGGAGGGCAGGCCGGGGAGCTGTTTTTT. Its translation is CASSLGGQAGELFF. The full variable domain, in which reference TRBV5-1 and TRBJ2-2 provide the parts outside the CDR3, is KAGVTQTPRYLIKTRGQQVTLSCSPISGHRSVSWYQQTPGQGLQFLFEYFSETQRNKGNFPGRFSGRQFSNSRSEMNVSTLELGDSALYLCASSLGGQAGELFFGEGSRLTVL.

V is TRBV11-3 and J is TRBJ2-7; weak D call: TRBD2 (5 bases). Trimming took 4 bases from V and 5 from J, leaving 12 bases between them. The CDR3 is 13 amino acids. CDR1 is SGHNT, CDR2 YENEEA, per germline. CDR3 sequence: CASSSKGVNEQYF. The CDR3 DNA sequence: TGTGCCAGCAGCTCTAAGGGAGTGAACGAGCAGTACTTC. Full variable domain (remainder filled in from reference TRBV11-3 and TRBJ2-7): EAGVVQSPRYKIIEKKQPVAFWCNPISGHNTLYWYLQNLGQGPELLIRYENEEAVDDSQLPKDRFSAERLKGVDSTLKIQPAELGDSAVYLCASSSKGVNEQYFGPGTRLTVT.

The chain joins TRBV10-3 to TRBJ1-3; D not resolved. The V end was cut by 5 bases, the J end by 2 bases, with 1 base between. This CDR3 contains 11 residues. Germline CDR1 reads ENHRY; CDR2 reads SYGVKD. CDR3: CAISPGNTIYF. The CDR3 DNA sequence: TGTGCCATCAGTCCTGGAAACACCATATATTTT.

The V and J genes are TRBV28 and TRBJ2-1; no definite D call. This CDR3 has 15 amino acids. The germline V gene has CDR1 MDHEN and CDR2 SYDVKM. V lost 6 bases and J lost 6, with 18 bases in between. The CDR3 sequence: CASRTRPYGPNEQFF. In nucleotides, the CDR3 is TGTGCCAGCAGAACCCGGCCCTACGGCCCCAATGAGCAGTTCTTC.

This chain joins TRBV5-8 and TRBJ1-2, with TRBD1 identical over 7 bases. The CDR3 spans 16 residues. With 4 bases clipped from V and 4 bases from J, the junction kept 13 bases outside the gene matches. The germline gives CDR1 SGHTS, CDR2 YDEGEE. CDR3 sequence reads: CASSPPGTARFYGYTF. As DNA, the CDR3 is TGTGCCAGCAGCCCCCCCGGGACAGCGAGATTCTATGGCTACACCTTC.

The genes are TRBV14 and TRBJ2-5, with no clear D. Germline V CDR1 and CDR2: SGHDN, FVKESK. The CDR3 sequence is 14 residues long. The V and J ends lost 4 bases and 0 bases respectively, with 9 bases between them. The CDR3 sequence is CASSPQRYQETQYF. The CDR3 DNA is TGTGCCAGCAGCCCGCAAAGATACCAAGAGACCCAGTACTTC.

For the CDR3, the DNA is TGTGCCAGCAGCCTAAACTGGGACAGTGAAGCTTTCTTT. Amino acid sequence: CASSLNWDSEAFF. The V gene is TRBV7-3, the J gene TRBJ1-1; 7 positions agree with TRBD1. Per germline, CDR1 SGHTA and CDR2 FQGTGA. The length of the CDR3 is 13 residues. The V and J ends lost 5 bases and 7 bases, in that order; junction bases with no gene match: 7.

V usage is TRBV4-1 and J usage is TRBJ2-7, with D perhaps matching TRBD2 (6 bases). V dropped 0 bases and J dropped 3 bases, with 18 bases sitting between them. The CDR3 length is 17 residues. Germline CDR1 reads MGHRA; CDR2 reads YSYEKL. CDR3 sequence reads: CASSQESRFAGSYEQYF. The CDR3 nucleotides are TGCGCCAGCAGCCAAGAAAGCCGCTTTGCCGGGAGCTACGAGCAGTACTTC.

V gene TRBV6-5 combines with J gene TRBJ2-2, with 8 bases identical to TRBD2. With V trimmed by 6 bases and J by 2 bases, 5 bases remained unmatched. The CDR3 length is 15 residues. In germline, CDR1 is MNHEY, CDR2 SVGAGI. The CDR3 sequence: CASRRTSLNTGELFF. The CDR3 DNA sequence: TGTGCCAGCAGACGGACTAGCTTAAACACCGGGGAGCTGTTTTTT.

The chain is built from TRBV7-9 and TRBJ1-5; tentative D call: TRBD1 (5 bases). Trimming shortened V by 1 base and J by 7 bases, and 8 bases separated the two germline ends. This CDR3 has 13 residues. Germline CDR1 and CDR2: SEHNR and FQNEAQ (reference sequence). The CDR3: CASSLGGVQPQHF. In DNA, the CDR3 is TGTGCCAGCAGCTTAGGGGGGGTCCAGCCCCAGCATTTT.

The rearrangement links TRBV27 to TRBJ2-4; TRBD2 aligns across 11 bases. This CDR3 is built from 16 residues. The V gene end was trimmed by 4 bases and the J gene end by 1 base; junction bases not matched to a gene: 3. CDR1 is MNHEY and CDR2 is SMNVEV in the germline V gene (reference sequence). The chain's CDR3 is CASSSSSGGAKNIQYF. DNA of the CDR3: TGTGCCAGCAGTTCCTCTAGCGGGGGGGCCAAAAACATTCAGTACTTC.

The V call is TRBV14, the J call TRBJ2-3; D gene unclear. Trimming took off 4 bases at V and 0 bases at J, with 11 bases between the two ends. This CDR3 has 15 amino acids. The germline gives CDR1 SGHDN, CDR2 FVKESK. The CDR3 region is CASSRSVGSTDTQYF. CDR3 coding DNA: TGTGCCAGCAGCCGGAGCGTGGGGAGCACAGATACGCAGTATTTT.

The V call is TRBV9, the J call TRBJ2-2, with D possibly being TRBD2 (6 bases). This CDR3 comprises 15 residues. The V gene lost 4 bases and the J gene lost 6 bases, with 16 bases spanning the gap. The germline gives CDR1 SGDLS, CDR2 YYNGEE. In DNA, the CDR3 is TGTGCCAGCAGCATAGAGGGCCCGGGAGCCGGGGAGCTGTTTTTT. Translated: CASSIEGPGAGELFF.

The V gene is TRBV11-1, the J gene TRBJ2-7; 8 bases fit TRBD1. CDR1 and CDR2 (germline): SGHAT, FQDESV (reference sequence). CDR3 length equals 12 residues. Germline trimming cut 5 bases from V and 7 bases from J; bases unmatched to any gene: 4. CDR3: CASSGQGLEQYF. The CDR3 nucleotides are TGTGCCAGCAGCGGACAGGGTTTGGAGCAGTACTTC.

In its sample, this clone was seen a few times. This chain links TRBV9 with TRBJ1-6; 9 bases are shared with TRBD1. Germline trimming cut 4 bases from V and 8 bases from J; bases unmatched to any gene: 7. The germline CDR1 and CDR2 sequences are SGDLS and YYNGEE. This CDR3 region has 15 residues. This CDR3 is CASSFLDRGDSPLHF. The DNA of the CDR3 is TGTGCCAGCAGCTTTCTGGACAGGGGTGATTCACCCCTCCACTTT.

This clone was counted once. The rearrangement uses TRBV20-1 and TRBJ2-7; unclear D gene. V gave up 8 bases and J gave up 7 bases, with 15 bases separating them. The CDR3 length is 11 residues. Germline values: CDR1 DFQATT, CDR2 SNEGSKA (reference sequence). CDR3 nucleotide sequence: TGCAGTACTCGAACCGGCTGGGAGCAGTACTTC. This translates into CSTRTGWEQYF.

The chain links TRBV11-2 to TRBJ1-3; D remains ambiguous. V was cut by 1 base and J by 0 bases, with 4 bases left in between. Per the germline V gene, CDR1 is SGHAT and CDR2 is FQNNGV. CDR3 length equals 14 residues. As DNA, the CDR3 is TGTGCCAGCAGCTTAGGTGTCTCTGGAAACACCATATATTTT. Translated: CASSLGVSGNTIYF.

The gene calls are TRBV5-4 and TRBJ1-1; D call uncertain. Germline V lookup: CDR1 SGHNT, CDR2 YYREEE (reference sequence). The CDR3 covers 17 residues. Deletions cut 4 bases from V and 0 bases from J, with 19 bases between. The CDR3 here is CASSPPGIMAMNTEAFF. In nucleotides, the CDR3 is TGTGCCAGCAGCCCTCCGGGGATCATGGCCATGAACACTGAAGCTTTCTTT.

The CDR3 protein is CSVEEKSVGDTQYF. The CDR3 DNA follows: TGCAGCGTTGAAGAGAAGAGCGTCGGGGATACGCAGTATTTT. V usage is TRBV29-1 and J usage is TRBJ2-3; D remains unclear. The germline CDR1 and CDR2 sequences are SQVTM and ANQGSEA. This CDR3 region has 14 residues. Trimming took 0 bases from V and 6 from J, leaving 13 bases between them.

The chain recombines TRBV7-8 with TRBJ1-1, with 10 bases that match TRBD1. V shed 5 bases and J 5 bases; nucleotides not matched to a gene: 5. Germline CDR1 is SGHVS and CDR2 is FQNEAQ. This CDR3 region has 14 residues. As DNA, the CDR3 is TGTGCCAGCAGCGGTCCGGGACAGGGGACTGAAGCTTTCTTT. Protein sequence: CASSGPGQGTEAFF.

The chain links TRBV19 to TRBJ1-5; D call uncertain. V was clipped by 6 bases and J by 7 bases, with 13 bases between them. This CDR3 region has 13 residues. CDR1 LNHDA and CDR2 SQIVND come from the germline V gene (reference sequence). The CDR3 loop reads CASRPRHWQPQHF. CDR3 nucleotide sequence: TGTGCCAGTAGGCCCCGACATTGGCAGCCCCAGCATTTT.